Presented here are 6 T cell receptor beta chains from one specimen sequenced in a study of T-cell memory formation after mild COVID-19. TCRdb re-analysed the 5' RACE reads in MiXCR, keeping a single row per CDR3 protein. The data show 140,000 or so distinct CDR3 sequences, with 14% seen just once and about 30% held by the top ten. The sequencing sample was made of PBMCs or a T cell subset sorted from them (not recorded which). The receptor set was obtained from an adult woman who had mild COVID-19 (a few samples of this study predate the infection). Cell type and time point are not known.

The chain employs TRBV20-1 and TRBJ2-5, with D perhaps matching TRBD2 (5 bases). The CDR3 runs 14 residues. V shed 5 bases and J shed 2 bases, with 15 bases lying between them. Germline V gene lookup returns CDR1 DFQATT and CDR2 SNEGSKA (reference sequence). CDR3 bases: TGCAGTGCTGGATGGGGAGTCGGGCAAGAGACCCAGTACTTC. It encodes CSAGWGVGQETQYF.

The chain uses TRBV12-3 or TRBV12-4 and TRBJ1-1; D possibly corresponds to TRBD1 (5 bases). The V end lost 2 bases, the J end lost 4 bases, and 14 bases lay between the germline ends. The CDR3 is made up of 15 amino acids. The CDR3 bases are TGTGCCAGCAGTTTATCTTACAGGCGGGGCACTGAAGCTTTCTTT. It encodes CASSLSYRRGTEAFF.

This clonotype turned up a few times. This chain joins TRBV5-1 and TRBJ2-7, with a tentative D call TRBD1 (6 bases). CDR1 and CDR2 from the germline V gene are SGHRS and YFSETQ. The CDR3 consists of 14 residues. V was shortened by 3 bases and J by 0 bases, with 10 bases between the two germline ends. CDR3 in amino acids: CASSSQGLSYEQYF. CDR3 nucleotides: TGCGCCAGCAGCTCACAGGGCCTCTCCTACGAGCAGTACTTC.

The V gene is TRBV29-1, the J gene TRBJ2-7; TRBD1 matches at 9 bases. The V gene's germline CDR1 is SQVTM and CDR2 ANQGSEA. Trimming cost V 0 bases and J 0 bases; bases outside gene matches: 6. This CDR3 spans 16 amino acids. This CDR3 reads CSVEDPGQGTSYEQYF. CDR3 sequence (DNA): TGCAGCGTTGAAGATCCAGGACAGGGGACCTCCTACGAGCAGTACTTC.

This clonotype has only a few counts. V and J are TRBV15 and TRBJ2-2; a possible D gene is TRBD2 (6 bases). The V and J ends lost 3 bases and 4 bases respectively, with 15 bases between them. CDR1 is LNHNV and CDR2 is YYDKDF in the germline V gene (reference sequence). The CDR3 sequence is 16 residues long. The CDR3 loop reads CATSRDRETGTGELFF. In DNA, the CDR3 is TGTGCCACCAGCAGGGACCGGGAGACGGGCACCGGGGAGCTGTTTTTT.

The chain uses TRBV29-1 and TRBJ1-2; 8 nucleotides match TRBD1. Germline V lookup: CDR1 SQVTM, CDR2 ANQGSEA. The CDR3 is 13 amino acids. V was clipped by 2 bases and J by 4 bases; unmatched bases: 3. The CDR3 loop reads CSVEFGQGYGYTF. CDR3 DNA: TGCAGCGTTGAATTCGGACAGGGCTATGGCTACACCTTC.